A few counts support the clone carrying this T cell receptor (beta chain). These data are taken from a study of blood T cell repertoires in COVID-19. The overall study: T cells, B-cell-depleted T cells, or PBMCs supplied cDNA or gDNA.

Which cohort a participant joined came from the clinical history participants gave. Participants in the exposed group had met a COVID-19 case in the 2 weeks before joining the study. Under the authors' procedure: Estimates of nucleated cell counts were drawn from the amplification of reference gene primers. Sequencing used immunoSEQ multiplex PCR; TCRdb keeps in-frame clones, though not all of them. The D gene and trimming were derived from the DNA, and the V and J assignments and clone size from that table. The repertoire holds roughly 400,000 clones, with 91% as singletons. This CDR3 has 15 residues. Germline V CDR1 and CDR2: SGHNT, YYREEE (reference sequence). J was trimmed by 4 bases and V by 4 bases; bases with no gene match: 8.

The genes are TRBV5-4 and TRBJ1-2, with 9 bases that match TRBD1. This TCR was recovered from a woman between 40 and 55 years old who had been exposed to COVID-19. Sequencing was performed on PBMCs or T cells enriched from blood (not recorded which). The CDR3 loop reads CASSDKRQGVYGYTF. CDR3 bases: TGTGCCAGCAGCGATAAAAGACAGGGGGTCTATGGCTACACCTTC.